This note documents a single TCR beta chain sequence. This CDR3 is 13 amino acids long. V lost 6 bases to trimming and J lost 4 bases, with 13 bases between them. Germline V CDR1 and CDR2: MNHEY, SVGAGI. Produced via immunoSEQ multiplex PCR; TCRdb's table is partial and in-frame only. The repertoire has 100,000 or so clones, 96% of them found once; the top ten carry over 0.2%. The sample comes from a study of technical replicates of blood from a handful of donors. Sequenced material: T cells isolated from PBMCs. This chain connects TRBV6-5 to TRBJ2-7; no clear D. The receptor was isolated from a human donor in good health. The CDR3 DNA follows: TGTGCCAGCAGGTTAGCCTCGAGTTACGAGCAGTACTTC. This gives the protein CASRLASSYEQYF.